These T cell receptor beta chains were read from a single sample in a study of T cell repertoires in cytomegalovirus infection. No antigen has been assigned to these receptors. MiXCR was run by TCRdb on the reads, yielding one entry per CDR3 protein. The sample includes about 770,000 distinct CDR3 sequences, 25% to 35% seen only once; the top ten take roughly 13%. Source: cultured CD8+ T cells from PBMCs, taken from culture after CMV antigen stimulation. These receptors originate from a human donor in good health (CMV status not recorded). Some clones in this sample may be carry-over from other donors' samples. Each CDR3 is given with its conserved first and last residue. D genes are given only for firm matches. The size field is filled for only some rows; it gives once, few, many or a size class.

v_gene	j_gene	abundance	d_gene	CDR3nt	CDR3aa
TRBV7-8	TRBJ2-3	many	NA	TGTGCCAGCAGCTCCGCGCGGAGGGAGATAGATACGCAGTATTTT	CASSSARREIDTQYF
TRBV27	TRBJ1-2	few	NA	TGTGCCAGCAGAGCGACTTCTTGGCGGGGCTACACCTTC	CASRATSWRGYTF
TRBV7-2	TRBJ2-7	many	NA	TGTGCCAGCAGCTTCGCAGGTGGGTCCTACGAGCAGTACTTC	CASSFAGGSYEQYF
TRBV6-2/TRBV6-3	TRBJ2-1	NA	NA	TGTGCCAGCAGTTATGGGGGGGGCTACTACAATGAGCAGTTCTTC	CASSYGGGYYNEQFF
TRBV10-2	TRBJ1-6	NA	NA	TGCGCCAGCAATCCGGGTCGGAATTCACCCCTCCACTTT	CASNPGRNSPLHF
TRBV24-1	TRBJ2-2	NA	TRBD2	TGTGCCACCCGGATGGGGGGGGACACCGGGGAGCTGTTTTTT	CATRMGGDTGELFF
TRBV7-9	TRBJ2-5	many	TRBD2	TGTGCCAGCAGCTTCACGGTTCCAAGACTAGCGGGGGGCCCGCAAGAGACCCAGTACTTC	CASSFTVPRLAGGPQETQYF
TRBV5-6	TRBJ2-1	NA	NA	TGTGCCAGCAGCTTAGGGGGGGCCTGCAATGAGCAGTTCTTC	CASSLGGACNEQFF
TRBV12-3/TRBV12-4	TRBJ2-3	many	NA	TGTGCCAGCAGTAGACAGGGGAGGGCAGATACGCAGTATTTT	CASSRQGRADTQYF
TRBV28	TRBJ2-1	few	TRBD2	TGTGCCAGCAGTGCCCTAGCGGGGGGACTCAATGAGCAGTTCTTC	CASSALAGGLNEQFF
TRBV10-3	TRBJ2-5	NA	NA	TGTGCCATCAGTGAGTCCGAAGACAGCAGGGAGACCCAGTACTTC	CAISESEDSRETQYF
TRBV7-9	TRBJ1-2	many	NA	TGTGCCAGCAGTCCCCTAGGGGTTGATGGCTACACCTTC	CASSPLGVDGYTF
TRBV5-5	TRBJ2-7	many	TRBD1	TGTGCCAGCAGCGCCGACAGGGGCGGAGACGAGCAGTACTTC	CASSADRGGDEQYF
TRBV4-1	TRBJ2-2	NA	TRBD1	TGCGCCAGCAGCCTTCACCACCGGGACAGACAGAACACCGGGGAGCTGTTTTTT	CASSLHHRDRQNTGELFF
TRBV6-5	TRBJ2-2	NA	NA	TGTGCCAGCAGTTACTCGACCACTGGGACCGGGGAGCTGTTTTTT	CASSYSTTGTGELFF
TRBV18	TRBJ2-6	few	NA	TGTGCCAGCTCACCACCGAGAATCGGGTCTGGGGCCAACGTCCTGACTTTC	CASSPPRIGSGANVLTF
TRBV4-1	TRBJ2-7	NA	TRBD1	TGCGCCAGCAGCCAAGATATTGGGGAGGGACAGGGAGGCGAGCAGTACTTC	CASSQDIGEGQGGEQYF
TRBV6-8	TRBJ1-1	NA	TRBD1	TGTGCCAGCAGTCCCTCCGGGACAGGGGACGCTGAAGCTTTCTTT	CASSPSGTGDAEAFF
TRBV24-1	TRBJ2-5	NA	TRBD1	TGTGCCACCAGTGACCGCGGACAGGGTTCGTGGACCCAGTACTTC	CATSDRGQGSWTQYF
TRBV6-1	TRBJ1-3	NA	TRBD1	TGTGCCAGCAGTGAAGATGTATGGCAGGGGGCCTCTGGAAACACCATATATTTT	CASSEDVWQGASGNTIYF
TRBV29-1	TRBJ1-1	NA	NA	TGCAGCGTTGAAGATCGAGGTTACGCTGAATCTTTCTTT	CSVEDRGYAESFF
TRBV19	TRBJ2-1	NA	TRBD2	TGTGCCAGTAGTTTTCGGACTAGCGGGGGCGCTTCCTACAATGAGCAGTTCTTC	CASSFRTSGGASYNEQFF
TRBV27	TRBJ2-7	NA	NA	TGTGCCAGCAGACGTACAGGGTTCGAGCAGTACTTC	CASRRTGFEQYF
TRBV7-9	TRBJ2-2	few	NA	TGTGCCAGCAGCAATTACGGGACGGACTCCACCGGGGAGCTGTTTTTT	CASSNYGTDSTGELFF
TRBV4-1	TRBJ1-1	NA	NA	TGCGCCAGCAGCCAAGACCTCATGAACACTGAAGCTTTCTTT	CASSQDLMNTEAFF
TRBV4-3	TRBJ2-5	NA	NA	TGCGCCAGCAGCCATCGTTTCAGGGAGGACATCCCAGAGACCCAGTACTTC	CASSHRFREDIPETQYF
TRBV4-2	TRBJ2-6	NA	NA	TGTGCCAGCAGCCGATCCACGGGCCCTGGGGCCAACGTCCTGACTTTC	CASSRSTGPGANVLTF
TRBV12-3/TRBV12-4	TRBJ1-2	many	NA	TGTGCCAGCAGTCCGTTAGCCAACTATGGCTACACCTTC	CASSPLANYGYTF
TRBV9	TRBJ2-2	NA	TRBD2	TGTGCCAGCAGCCCCCGACAAAGCGGGGGGTACACCGGGGAGCTGTTTTTT	CASSPRQSGGYTGELFF
TRBV28	TRBJ2-3	NA	NA	TGTGCCAGCAGTTATTCCAGGACGTACACAGATACGCAGTATTTT	CASSYSRTYTDTQYF
TRBV12-5	TRBJ2-1	NA	NA	TGTGCTAGTGGTTTGGAAGAGGGCCGGTCCTACAATGAGCAGTTCTTC	CASGLEEGRSYNEQFF
TRBV4-1	TRBJ1-2	once	NA	TGCGCCAGCAGCCAAGACGGAACCCGCTCCTACACCTTC	CASSQDGTRSYTF
TRBV3-1	TRBJ2-1	NA	TRBD1	TGTGCCAGCAGCCAAGTCCTTTTAGGACAGGGTTATCGAGATGAGCAGTTCTTC	CASSQVLLGQGYRDEQFF
TRBV25-1	TRBJ2-6	once	NA	TGTGCCAGCAGTGAAGGAGGGGCTATAACGCCCTCTGGGGCCAACGTCCTGACTTTC	CASSEGGAITPSGANVLTF
TRBV12-3/TRBV12-4	TRBJ2-7	NA	NA	TGTGCCAGCAGTTTAGTGCGCGGGGCGACCTACGAGCAGTACTTC	CASSLVRGATYEQYF
TRBV7-2	TRBJ2-3	few	NA	TGTGCCAGCAGTTACCACTCGGAAGATACGCAGTATTTT	CASSYHSEDTQYF
TRBV5-1	TRBJ1-2	NA	TRBD1	TGCGCCAGCAGCGCACCGGGACAGGTTCTAAACTATGGCTACACCTTC	CASSAPGQVLNYGYTF